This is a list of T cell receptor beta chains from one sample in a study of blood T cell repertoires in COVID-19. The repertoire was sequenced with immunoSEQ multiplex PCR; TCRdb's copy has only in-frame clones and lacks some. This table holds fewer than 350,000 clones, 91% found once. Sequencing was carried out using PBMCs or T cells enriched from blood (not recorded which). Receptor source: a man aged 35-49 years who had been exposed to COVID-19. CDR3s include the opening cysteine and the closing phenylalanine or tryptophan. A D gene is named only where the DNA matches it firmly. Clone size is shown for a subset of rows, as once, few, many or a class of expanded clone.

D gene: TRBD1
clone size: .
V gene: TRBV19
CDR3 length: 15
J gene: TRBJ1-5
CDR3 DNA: TGTGCCAGTAGTATTGGGACAGATCTTAATCAGCCCCAGCATTTT
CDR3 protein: CASSIGTDLNQPQHF

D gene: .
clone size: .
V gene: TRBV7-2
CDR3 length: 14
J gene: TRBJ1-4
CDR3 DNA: TGTGCCAGCAGTTCCGGGACCCGGGGGGAAAAACTGTTTTTT
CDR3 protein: CASSSGTRGEKLFF

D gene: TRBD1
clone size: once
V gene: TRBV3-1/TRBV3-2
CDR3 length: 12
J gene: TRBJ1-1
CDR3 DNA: TGTGCCAGCAGCCTGACAGGGACTGAAGCTTTCTTT
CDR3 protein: CASSLTGTEAFF

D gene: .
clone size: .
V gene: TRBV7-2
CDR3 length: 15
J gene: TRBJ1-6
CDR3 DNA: TGTGCCAGCAGCTTAGGCGGACACCGAAATTCACCCCTCCACTTT
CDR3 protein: CASSLGGHRNSPLHF

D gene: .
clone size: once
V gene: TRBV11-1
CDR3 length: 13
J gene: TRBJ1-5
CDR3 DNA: TGTGCCAGCAGTTTTAGTGGAGGCCAGCCCCAGCATTTT
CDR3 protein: CASSFSGGQPQHF

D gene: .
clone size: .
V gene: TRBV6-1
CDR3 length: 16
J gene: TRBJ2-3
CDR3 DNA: TGTGCCAGCAGTGAAAGGAGAGTAGCACTCACAGATACGCAGTATTTT
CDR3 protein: CASSERRVALTDTQYF

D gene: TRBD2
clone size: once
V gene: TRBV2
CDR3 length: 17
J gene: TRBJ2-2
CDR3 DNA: TGTGCCAGCAGTCCCACCCGACTAGCGGGAAACACCGGGGAGCTGTTTTTT
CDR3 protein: CASSPTRLAGNTGELFF

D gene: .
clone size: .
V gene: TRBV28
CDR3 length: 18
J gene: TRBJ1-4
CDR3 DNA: TGTGCCAGCAGTTTATTTTGGGACAAGGATCGGACTAATGAAAAACTGTTTTTT
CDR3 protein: CASSLFWDKDRTNEKLFF

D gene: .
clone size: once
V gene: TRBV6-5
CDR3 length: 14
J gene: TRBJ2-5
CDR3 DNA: TGTGCCAGTCAAGGCGCAGGGCTGGGGGAGACCCAGTACTTC
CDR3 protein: CASQGAGLGETQYF

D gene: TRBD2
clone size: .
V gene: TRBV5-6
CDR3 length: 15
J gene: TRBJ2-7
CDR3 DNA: TGTGCCAGCAGCCCCTCGGGACTAGCTTCGTACGAGCAGTACTTC
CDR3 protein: CASSPSGLASYEQYF

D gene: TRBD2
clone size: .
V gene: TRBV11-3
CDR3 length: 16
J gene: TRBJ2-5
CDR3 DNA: TGTGCCAGCAGCTTGACTAGCGGGAGGAGTCGGGAGACCCAGTACTTC
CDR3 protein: CASSLTSGRSRETQYF

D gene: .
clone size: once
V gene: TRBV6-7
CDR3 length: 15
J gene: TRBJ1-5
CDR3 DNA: TGTGCCAGACCCCCGAGGTGGCAAGCCAATCAGCCCCAGCATTTT
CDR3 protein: CARPPRWQANQPQHF

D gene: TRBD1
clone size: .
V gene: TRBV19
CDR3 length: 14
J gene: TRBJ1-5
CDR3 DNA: TGTGCCAGTACTCGACAGGGGCCGAATCAGCCCCAGCATTTT
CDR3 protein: CASTRQGPNQPQHF

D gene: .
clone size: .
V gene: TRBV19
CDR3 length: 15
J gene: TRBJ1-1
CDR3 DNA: TGTGCCAGTAGTATCTTGGCAGGGGAGAACACTGAAGCTTTCTTT
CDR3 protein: CASSILAGENTEAFF

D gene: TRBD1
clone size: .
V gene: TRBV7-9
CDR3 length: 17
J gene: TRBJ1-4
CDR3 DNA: TGTGCCAGCAGCCTCCCCGCAGGGGGCGCTTCTAATGAAAAACTGTTTTTT
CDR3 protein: CASSLPAGGASNEKLFF

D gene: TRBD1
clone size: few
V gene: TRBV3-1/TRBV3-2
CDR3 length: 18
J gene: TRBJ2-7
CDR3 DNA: TGTGCCAGCAGCCAAGATTTACCCTTAACAGGGGGCCAGTACGAGCAGTACTTC
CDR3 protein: CASSQDLPLTGGQYEQYF

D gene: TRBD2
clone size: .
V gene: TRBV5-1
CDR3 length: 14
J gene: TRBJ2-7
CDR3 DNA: TGCGCCAGCAGCTTTAGGACTAGCGGGAGTGAGCAGTACTTC
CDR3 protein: CASSFRTSGSEQYF

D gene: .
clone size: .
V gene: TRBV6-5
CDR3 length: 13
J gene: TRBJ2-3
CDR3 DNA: TGTGCCAGCAGTAGAGCGGGCACAGATACGCAGTATTTT
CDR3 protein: CASSRAGTDTQYF

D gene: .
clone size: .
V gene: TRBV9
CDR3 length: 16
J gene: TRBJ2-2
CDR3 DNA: TGTGCCAGCAGCGTAGGGGCGGGAACCGGTTCCGGGGAGCTGTTTTTT
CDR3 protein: CASSVGAGTGSGELFF

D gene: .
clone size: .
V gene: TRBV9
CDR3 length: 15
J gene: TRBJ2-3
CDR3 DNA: TGTGCCAGCAGCGTAAGTCCTAGATACACAGATACGCAGTATTTT
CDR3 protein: CASSVSPRYTDTQYF

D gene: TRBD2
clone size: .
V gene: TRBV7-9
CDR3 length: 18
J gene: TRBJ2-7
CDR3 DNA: TGTGCCAGCAGCCGCAGGGGGTACGCGGGAGGGCCTCTTCACGAGCAGTACTTC
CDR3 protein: CASSRRGYAGGPLHEQYF

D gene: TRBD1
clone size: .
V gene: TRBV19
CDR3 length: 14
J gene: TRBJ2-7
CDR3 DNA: TGTGCCAGTAGTAACGACAGGGTTGGGGTCGAGCAGTACTTC
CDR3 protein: CASSNDRVGVEQYF

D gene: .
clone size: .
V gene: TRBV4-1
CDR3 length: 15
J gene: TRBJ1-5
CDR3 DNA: TGCGCCAGCAGCCAAGATATCACTCGGGAGGAGCCCCAGCATTTT
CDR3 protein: CASSQDITREEPQHF

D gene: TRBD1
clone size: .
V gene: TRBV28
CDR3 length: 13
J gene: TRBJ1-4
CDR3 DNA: TGTGCCAGTAAGGGACAGCCGAATGAAAAACTGTTTTTT
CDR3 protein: CASKGQPNEKLFF

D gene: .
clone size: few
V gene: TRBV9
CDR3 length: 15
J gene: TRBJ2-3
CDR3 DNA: TGTGCCAGCAGCGGGGTCCACGGGGGCACAGATACGCAGTATTTT
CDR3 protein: CASSGVHGGTDTQYF

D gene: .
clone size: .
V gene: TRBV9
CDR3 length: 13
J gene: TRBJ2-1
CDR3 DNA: TGTGCCAGCAGCGTAGCTCGTAACAATGAGCAGTTCTTC
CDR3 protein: CASSVARNNEQFF

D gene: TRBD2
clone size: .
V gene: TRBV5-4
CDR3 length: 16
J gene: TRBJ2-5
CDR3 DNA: TGTGCCAGCAGCTTGCGAAGCGGGAGGTCCGGAGAGACCCAGTACTTC
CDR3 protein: CASSLRSGRSGETQYF

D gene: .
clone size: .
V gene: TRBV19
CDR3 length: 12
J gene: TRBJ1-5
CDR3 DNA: TGTGCCAGTAGTATTGAGTATCAGCCCCAGCATTTT
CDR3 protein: CASSIEYQPQHF

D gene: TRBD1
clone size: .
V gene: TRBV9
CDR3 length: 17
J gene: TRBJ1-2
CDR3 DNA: TGTGCCAGCAGCGTAGAATTAACCGGGACAGCTAACTATGGCTACACCTTC
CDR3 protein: CASSVELTGTANYGYTF

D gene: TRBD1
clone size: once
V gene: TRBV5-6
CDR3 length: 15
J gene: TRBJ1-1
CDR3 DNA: TGTGCCAGCAGCACAACCGGGACAGGGATCGCTGAAGCTTTCTTT
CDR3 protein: CASSTTGTGIAEAFF

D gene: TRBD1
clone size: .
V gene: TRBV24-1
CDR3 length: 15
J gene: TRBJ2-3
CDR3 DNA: TGTGCCACCAGTGCTACAGGGGGTCCCGCAGATACGCAGTATTTT
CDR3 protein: CATSATGGPADTQYF

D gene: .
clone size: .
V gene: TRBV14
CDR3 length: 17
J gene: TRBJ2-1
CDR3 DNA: TGTGCCAGCAGCCGACTACAGGGAAGGGTAGTCCACGGGGAGCAGTTCTTC
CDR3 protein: CASSRLQGRVVHGEQFF

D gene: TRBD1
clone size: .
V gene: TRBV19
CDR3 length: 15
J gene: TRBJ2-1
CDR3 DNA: TGTGCCAGTAGGCCGAGGGACAGTCTCTCCAATGAGCAGTTCTTC
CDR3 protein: CASRPRDSLSNEQFF

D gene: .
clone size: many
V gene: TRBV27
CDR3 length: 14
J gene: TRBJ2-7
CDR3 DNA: TGTGCCAGCAGTTTAAGTGAGGTGTCCTACGAGCAGTACTTC
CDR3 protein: CASSLSEVSYEQYF

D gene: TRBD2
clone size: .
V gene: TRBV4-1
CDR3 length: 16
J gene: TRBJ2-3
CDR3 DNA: TGCGCCAGCAGCCAAATGGCTAGCGGGGGCACAGATACGCAGTATTTT
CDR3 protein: CASSQMASGGTDTQYF

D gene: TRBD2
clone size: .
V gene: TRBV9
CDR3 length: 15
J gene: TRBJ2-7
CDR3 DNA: TGTGCCAGCAGCGTAGGGAGCGGGAGGTATTACGAGCAGTACTTC
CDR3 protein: CASSVGSGRYYEQYF

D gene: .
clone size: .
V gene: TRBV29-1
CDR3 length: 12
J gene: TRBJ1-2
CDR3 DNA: TGCAGCGTTGAAGACCTAGGTGGTGGCTACACCTTC
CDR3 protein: CSVEDLGGGYTF

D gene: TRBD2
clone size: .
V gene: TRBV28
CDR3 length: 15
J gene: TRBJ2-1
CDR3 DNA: TGTGCCAGCAGCCAGACTAGCGGGATGGGGAATGAGCAGTTCTTC
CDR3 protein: CASSQTSGMGNEQFF

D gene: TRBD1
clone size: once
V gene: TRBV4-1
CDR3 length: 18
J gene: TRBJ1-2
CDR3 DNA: TGCGCCAGCAGCCTCAACACCGGGACAGCGGATACTAACTATGGCTACACCTTC
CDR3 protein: CASSLNTGTADTNYGYTF

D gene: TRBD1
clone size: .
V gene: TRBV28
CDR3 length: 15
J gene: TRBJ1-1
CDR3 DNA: TGTGCCAGCAGTTTAGCCCGGACAGGGAACACTGAAGCTTTCTTT
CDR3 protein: CASSLARTGNTEAFF

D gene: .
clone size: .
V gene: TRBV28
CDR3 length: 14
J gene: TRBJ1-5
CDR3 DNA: TGTGCCAGCAGTTTATCCGGGGGCAATCAGCCCCAGCATTTT
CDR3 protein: CASSLSGGNQPQHF

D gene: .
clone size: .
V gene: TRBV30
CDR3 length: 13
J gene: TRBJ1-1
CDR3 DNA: TGTGCCTGGAGGCTATTAGTGAACACTGAAGCTTTCTTT
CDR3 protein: CAWRLLVNTEAFF

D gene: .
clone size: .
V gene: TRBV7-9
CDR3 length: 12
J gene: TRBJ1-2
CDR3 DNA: TGTGCCAGCAGCTTGGACTTCTATGGCTACACCTTC
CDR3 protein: CASSLDFYGYTF

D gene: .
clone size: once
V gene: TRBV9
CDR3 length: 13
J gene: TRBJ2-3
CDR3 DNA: TGTGCCAGCAGGGCAACCAGCACAGATACGCAGTATTTT
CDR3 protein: CASRATSTDTQYF

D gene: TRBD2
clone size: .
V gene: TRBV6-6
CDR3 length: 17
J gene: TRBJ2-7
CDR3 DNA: TGTGCCAGCAGCCGAGGGACTAGCGGGATCTCACCCTACGAGCAGTACTTC
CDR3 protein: CASSRGTSGISPYEQYF